This entry lists 7 T cell receptor beta chains sequenced from one sample in a study of identical twins. TCRdb re-called the 5' RACE reads through MiXCR, storing one row per CDR3 protein. The sample includes 1.5 million to 2 million distinct CDR3 sequences, 32% of them seen just once. Material: cord blood. These receptors were obtained from a newborn girl in good health.

The J gene is TRBJ2-1, the V gene TRBV6-2 or TRBV6-3; 9 bases line up with TRBD1. The CDR3 runs to 15 residues. The V and J ends lost 4 bases and 6 bases, in that order; junction bases with no gene match: 7. Germline V CDR1 and CDR2: MNHEY, SVGEGT. The CDR3 bases are TGTGCCAGCAGTTTCGGACAGGGGAGGGGCAATGAGCAGTTCTTC. As protein: CASSFGQGRGNEQFF.

The chain carries TRBV5-1 and TRBJ2-1, with 8 bases aligning to TRBD2. With V trimmed by 2 bases and J by 0 bases, 7 bases remained unmatched. Germline assignment: CDR1 SGHRS and CDR2 YFSETQ. CDR3 length equals 17 residues. CDR3 sequence reads: CASSFPPLADSYNEQFF. The CDR3 nucleotides are TGCGCCAGCAGCTTCCCCCCACTAGCGGACTCCTACAATGAGCAGTTCTTC. Full variable domain (outside the CDR3, taken from reference TRBV5-1 and TRBJ2-1): KAGVTQTPRYLIKTRGQQVTLSCSPISGHRSVSWYQQTPGQGLQFLFEYFSETQRNKGNFPGRFSGRQFSNSRSEMNVSTLELGDSALYLCASSFPPLADSYNEQFFGPGTRLTVL.

The V gene is TRBV20-1, the J gene TRBJ2-3, with TRBD1 matching over 7 bases. Losses at the gene ends were 3 bases for V and 3 bases for J; bases not matched to a gene: 6. Germline values: CDR1 DFQATT, CDR2 SNEGSKA (reference sequence). The CDR3 is made up of 14 amino acids. DNA for the CDR3: TGCAGTGCTAGGACAGGGATAAGGACAGATACGCAGTATTTT. Its translation: CSARTGIRTDTQYF.

The rearrangement uses TRBV2 and TRBJ1-6; D perhaps matches TRBD1 (5 bases). The CDR3 totals 11 residues. V was shortened by 7 bases and J by 12 bases, with 10 bases between the two germline ends. Germline V gene sequence: CDR1 SNHLY, CDR2 FYNNEI. CDR3 sequence: CASTIQGPLHF. The CDR3 DNA follows: TGTGCCAGCACTATCCAGGGACCCCTCCACTTT.

The sample holds many counts of this clonotype. The chain joins TRBV29-1 to TRBJ1-2, with D maybe TRBD1 (6 bases). Germline assignment: CDR1 SQVTM and CDR2 ANQGSEA. The CDR3 runs 13 residues. With 4 bases removed from V and 1 base from J, the gap between germline ends came to 10 bases. CDR3 coding DNA: TGCAGCGTTGGACAGGACAATAACTATGGCTACACCTTC. Translating gives CSVGQDNNYGYTF. The full variable domain, in which reference TRBV29-1 and TRBJ1-2 provide the parts outside the CDR3, is SAVISQKPSRDICQRGTSLTIQCQVDSQVTMMFWYRQQPGQSLTLIATANQGSEATYESGFVIDKFPISRPNLTFSTLTVSNMSPEDSSIYLCSVGQDNNYGYTFGSGTRLTVV.

This clonotype was detected only a few times. The CDR3 reads CSARDARNYEQYF. The DNA for the CDR3 is TGCAGTGCTAGAGATGCACGGAACTACGAGCAGTACTTC. The chain has TRBV20-1 and TRBJ2-7; D unclear. V lost 0 bases to trimming and J lost 3 bases, with 9 bases between them. CDR1 DFQATT and CDR2 SNEGSKA come from the germline V gene (reference sequence). The CDR3 sequence is 13 residues long.

Only a few counts were recorded for this clonotype. The gene calls are TRBV12-3 or TRBV12-4 and TRBJ2-7, with TRBD2 matching over 7 bases. CDR3 length equals 15 residues. The J segment lost 3 bases and the V segment lost 3 bases, leaving 8 bases of the junction unmatched. CDR3 DNA sequence: TGTGCCAGCAGTTTTGTTAGCGGGCCCTTCTACGAGCAGTACTTC. Amino acid sequence: CASSFVSGPFYEQYF.